Below, one T cell receptor beta chain is given with its context. This sample was taken from a study of blood T cell repertoires in COVID-19. For the study at large: Acute and convalescent COVID-19 samples came from the United States, Italy and Spain. PBMCs, B-cell-depleted T cells, or T cells were the source of the cDNA or gDNA that made up the material.

Participant ages covered about 18 to 100 years across about 25 US areas. In assigning cohorts, the study relied on participant-reported clinical history. This CDR3 has 16 amino acids. The ends were cut back, 1 base at V and 1 base at J, with 12 bases in the middle. Germline V gives CDR1 SGHDT, CDR2 YYEEEE. This table comes from immunoSEQ multiplex PCR, and its TCRdb copy is limited to in-frame clones, with some not included. The table shows 200,000 to 250,000 clones, with roughly nine tenths occurring only once. Sequenced material: PBMCs or T cells enriched from blood (not recorded which). This receptor was taken from a young man who had recovered from COVID-19. The gene calls are TRBV5-6 and TRBJ1-5; a weak D match, TRBD1 (6 bases). The CDR3 sequence: CASSLIRGPSNQPQHF. The DNA of the CDR3 is TGTGCCAGCAGCTTGATCAGGGGACCGAGCAATCAGCCCCAGCATTTT.